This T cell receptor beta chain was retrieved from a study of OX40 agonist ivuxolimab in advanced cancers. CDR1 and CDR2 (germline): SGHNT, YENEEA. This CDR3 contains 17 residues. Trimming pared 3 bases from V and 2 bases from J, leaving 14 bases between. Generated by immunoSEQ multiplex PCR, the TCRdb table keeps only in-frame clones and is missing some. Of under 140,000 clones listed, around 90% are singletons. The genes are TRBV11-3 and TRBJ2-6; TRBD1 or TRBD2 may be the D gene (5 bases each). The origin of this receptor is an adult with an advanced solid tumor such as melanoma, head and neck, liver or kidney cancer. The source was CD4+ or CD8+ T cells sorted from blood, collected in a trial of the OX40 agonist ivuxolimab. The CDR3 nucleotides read TGTGCCAGCAGCTTCGCCCGCGAGGGGACTGGGGCCAACGTCCTGACTTTC. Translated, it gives CASSFAREGTGANVLTF.